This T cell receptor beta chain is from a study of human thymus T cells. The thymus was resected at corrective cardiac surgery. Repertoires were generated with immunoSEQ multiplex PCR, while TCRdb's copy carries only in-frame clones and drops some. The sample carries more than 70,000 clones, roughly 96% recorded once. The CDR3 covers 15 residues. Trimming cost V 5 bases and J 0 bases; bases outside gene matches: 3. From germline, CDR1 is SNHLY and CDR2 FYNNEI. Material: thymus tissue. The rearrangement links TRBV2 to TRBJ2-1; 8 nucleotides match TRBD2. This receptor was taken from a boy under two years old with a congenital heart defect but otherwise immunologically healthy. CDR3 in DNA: TGTGCCAGCAGTACCGGGACTAGCTCCTACAATGAGCAGTTCTTC. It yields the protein CASSTGTSSYNEQFF.